The source of this T cell receptor beta chain is a study of blood T cell repertoires in COVID-19. The V segment lost 3 bases and the J segment 3 bases; nucleotides outside the gene matches: 4. Germline V gene data show CDR1 as KGHSH and CDR2 as LQKENI. CDR3 length equals 16 residues. Data came from immunoSEQ multiplex PCR; TCRdb stores just in-frame clones and leaves some out. The table shows around 160,000 clones, with roughly nine tenths occurring only once. A COVID-19 case was met by exposed participants within 2 weeks before study entry. The rearrangement links TRBV18 to TRBJ2-4, with 11 bases aligning to TRBD2. Material: PBMCs or T cells enriched from blood (not recorded which). The TCR was taken from a middle-aged woman who had been exposed to COVID-19. CDR3 DNA: TGTGCCAGCTCACCGGGACTAGCGGACATCAAAAACATTCAGTACTTC. This sequence encodes CASSPGLADIKNIQYF. The variable domain in full, completed from reference TRBV18 and TRBJ2-4, reads NAGVMQNPRHLVRRRGQEARLRCSPMKGHSHVYWYRQLPEEGLKFMVYLQKENIIDESGMPKERFSAEFPKEGPSILRIQQVVRGDSAAYFCASSPGLADIKNIQYFGAGTRLSVL.